This entry lists 28 T cell receptor beta chains sequenced from one sample in a study of T cell changes during pregnancy in multiple sclerosis. The method was immunoSEQ multiplex PCR; TCRdb's version includes in-frame clones alone and lacks a portion of them. The profile shows tens of thousands of clones, 92% of them singletons. The sample here was peripheral blood, taken before pregnancy. Every receptor here comes from a female donor with multiple sclerosis, enrolled in a pregnancy study.

The chain couples TRBV18 to TRBJ2-3, with 9 bases fitting TRBD2. The germline gives CDR1 KGHSH, CDR2 LQKENI. J gave up 3 bases and V 4 bases, and 8 bases lay outside the gene matches. The CDR3 consists of 16 residues. The CDR3 DNA sequence: TGTGCCAGCTCACTTCAAGCGGGGGGACTAACAGATACGCAGTATTTT. It yields the protein CASSLQAGGLTDTQYF.

The chain couples TRBV10-3 to TRBJ2-1, with TRBD1 as a possible D gene (5 bases). Trimming cost V 2 bases and J 8 bases, with 16 bases left between them. The CDR3 is made up of 15 amino acids. The germline CDR1 and CDR2 sequences are ENHRY and SYGVKD. Here the CDR3 DNA reads TGTGCCATCAGTGAGAGGGCAGGCCAAGGGGATGAGCAGTTCTTC. This codes for CAISERAGQGDEQFF.

The chain combines TRBV18 with TRBJ2-1; 10 bases map to TRBD2. Germline V gene lookup returns CDR1 KGHSH and CDR2 LQKENI. Germline trimming cut 2 bases from V and 6 bases from J; bases unmatched to any gene: 10. The CDR3 covers 17 residues. The CDR3 is CASSPASSGGAGNEQFF. In nucleotides, the CDR3 is TGTGCCAGCTCACCAGCGTCCAGCGGGGGGGCAGGCAATGAGCAGTTCTTC.

This clone occurred once. J is TRBJ2-5 and V is TRBV30; a weak D match, TRBD2 (5 bases). V was clipped by 4 bases and J by 3 bases, with 9 bases between them. The CDR3 is made up of 12 amino acids. Per the germline V gene, CDR1 is GTSNPN and CDR2 is SVGIG (reference sequence). In DNA, the CDR3 is TGTGCCTGGAATCAGGAGGAAGAGACCCAGTACTTC. Its protein product is CAWNQEEETQYF.

The chain employs TRBV7-2 and TRBJ2-7; D is ambiguous. V lost 5 bases to trimming and J lost 6 bases, with 17 bases between them. The CDR3 is 14 residues long. The germline V gene has CDR1 SGHTA and CDR2 FQGNSA. The CDR3 loop reads CASSPTGTMSEQYF. The CDR3 DNA reads as TGTGCCAGCAGCCCCACGGGTACCATGAGCGAGCAGTACTTC. The full variable domain, its missing parts supplied by reference TRBV7-2 and TRBJ2-7, is GAGVSQSPSNKVTEKGKDVELRCDPISGHTALYWYRQSLGQGLEFLIYFQGNSAPDKSGLPSDRFSAERTGGSVSTLTIQRTQQEDSAVYLCASSPTGTMSEQYFGPGTRLTVT.

The chain couples TRBV7-9 to TRBJ1-6; the D gene is possibly TRBD1 (5 bases). The CDR3 contains 14 residues. Between the trimmed V and J ends, which lost 2 bases and 8 bases, there was a span of 10 bases. The germline V gene encodes CDR1 SEHNR and CDR2 FQNEAQ (reference sequence). The CDR3 DNA reads as TGTGCCAGCAGCTTATTGCAGGGCGATTCACCCCTCCACTTT. Protein: CASSLLQGDSPLHF. The whole variable domain, filled in from reference TRBV7-9 and TRBJ1-6, reads DTGVSQNPRHKITKRGQNVTFRCDPISEHNRLYWYRQTLGQGPEFLTYFQNEAQLEKSRLLSDRFSAERPKGSFSTLEIQRTEQGDSAMYLCASSLLQGDSPLHFGNGTRLTVT.

The rearrangement uses TRBV2 and TRBJ1-4, with 8 bases that match TRBD1. The germline CDR1 and CDR2 sequences are SNHLY and FYNNEI. This CDR3 spans 15 amino acids. V trimming: 7 bases; J trimming: 3 bases; junction bases outside the gene matches: 7. This CDR3 is CASNSGGIANEKLFF. For the CDR3, the DNA is TGTGCCAGCAATTCAGGGGGCATAGCTAATGAAAAACTGTTTTTT.

This rearrangement joins TRBV21-1 to TRBJ1-2; TRBD1, the D gene given by the table, was not confirmed from the DNA. TRBV21-1 is noted as a pseudogene. The CDR3 loop spans 18 amino acids. CDR3 in amino acids: CASSSRLGRDETNYGYTF. The CDR3 bases are TGTGCCAGCAGCTCCCGCCTGGGCAGAGATGAAACTAACTATGGCTACACCTTC.

CDR3 bases: TGTGCCAGCAGATACCTCGGGACAGGGGGAGAAAAACTGTTTTTT. This gives the protein CASRYLGTGGEKLFF. The chain is built from TRBV5-8 and TRBJ1-4, with 11 positions matching TRBD1. The ends lost 5 bases at V and 8 bases at J; junction bases unmatched: 8. This CDR3 has 15 amino acids. Germline CDR1 reads SGHTS; CDR2 reads YDEGEE. The complete variable domain, with remaining parts taken from reference TRBV5-8 and TRBJ1-4, reads EAGVTQSPTHLIKTRGQQATLRCSPISGHTSVYWYQQALGLGLQFLLWYDEGEERNRGNFPPRFSGRQFPNYSSELNVNALELEDSALYLCASRYLGTGGEKLFFGSGTQLSVL.

This clone was picked up one time. This chain uses TRBV7-8 with TRBJ2-2; possible D gene TRBD1, 5 bases. Per germline, CDR1 SGHVS and CDR2 FQNEAQ. V dropped 2 bases and J dropped 0 bases, with 16 bases sitting between them. CDR3 length: 18 amino acids. CDR3 loop: CASSLPPQGTANTGELFF. CDR3 DNA sequence: TGTGCCAGCAGCTTACCCCCCCAGGGTACCGCGAACACCGGGGAGCTGTTTTTT.

V usage is TRBV25-1 and J usage is TRBJ2-5, with D maybe TRBD1 (6 bases). V was trimmed by 3 bases and J by 5 bases, leaving 16 bases between them. Germline CDR1 and CDR2: MGHDK and SYGVNS. The CDR3 sequence is 15 residues long. Here the CDR3 reads CASSDGDKGWETQYF. CDR3 nucleotide sequence: TGTGCCAGCAGTGACGGGGACAAGGGGTGGGAGACCCAGTACTTC.

The chain recombines TRBV6-5 with TRBJ2-5, with D possibly TRBD1 on 6 matching bases. V dropped 1 base and J dropped 4 bases, with 10 bases sitting between them. The CDR3 contains 14 residues. Per germline, CDR1 MNHEY and CDR2 SVGAGI. In DNA, the CDR3 is TGTGCCAGCAGTTACTTTGGACAGTCAGAGACCCAGTACTTC. Amino acids: CASSYFGQSETQYF.

This chain uses TRBV6-1 with TRBJ1-2; possible D gene TRBD1, 5 bases. Germline V gene lookup returns CDR1 MNHNS and CDR2 SASEGT. The CDR3 is 13 residues long. Trimming removed 6 bases at V and 6 bases at J, with 14 bases between. Here the CDR3 DNA reads TGTGCCAGCAGCCCGACCACGACAGATGGCTACACCTTC. Amino acid sequence: CASSPTTTDGYTF.

The gene calls are TRBV25-1 and TRBJ2-5; tentative D call: TRBD1 (5 bases). The germline CDR1 and CDR2 sequences are MGHDK and SYGVNS. Trimming shortened V by 1 base and J by 6 bases, and 12 bases separated the two germline ends. CDR3 length: 14 residues. The CDR3 nucleotides read TGTGCCAGCAGTGAATGGGGCCAGACAAAGACCCAGTACTTC. Translation gives CASSEWGQTKTQYF.

The chain has TRBV2 and TRBJ1-1; D is possibly TRBD1 (5 bases). Trimming removed 6 bases at V and 3 bases at J, with 11 bases between. The CDR3 is 13 residues long. From germline, CDR1 is SNHLY and CDR2 FYNNEI. As DNA, the CDR3 is TGTGCCAGCAGGACAGAGCTTGACACTGAAGCTTTCTTT. It codes for CASRTELDTEAFF. Full variable domain (outside the CDR3, taken from reference TRBV2 and TRBJ1-1): EPEVTQTPSHQVTQMGQEVILRCVPISNHLYFYWYRQILGQKVEFLVSFYNNEISEKSEIFDDQFSVERPDGSNFTLKIRSTKLEDSAMYFCASRTELDTEAFFGQGTRLTVV.

CDR3 residues: CASSKGPTQETQYF. DNA of the CDR3: TGTGCCAGCAGCAAAGGGCCCACCCAAGAGACCCAGTACTTC. The rearrangement links TRBV21-1 to TRBJ2-5; TRBD1 was called by the table and not checked on the DNA. TRBV21-1 is marked as a pseudogene. The CDR3 runs 14 residues.

The chain combines TRBV19 with TRBJ1-6; D gene ambiguous. The CDR3 runs to 12 residues. The germline V and J ends were trimmed by 7 bases and 5 bases, with 6 bases remaining between them. Germline CDR1 is LNHDA and CDR2 is SQIVND (reference sequence). The CDR3 coding sequence is TGTGCCAGTAATCAGGATAATTCACCCCTCCACTTT. Residues: CASNQDNSPLHF.

The V call is TRBV5-5, the J call TRBJ1-1; no reliable D call. The germline V gene encodes CDR1 SGHKS and CDR2 YYEKEE (reference sequence). Deletions cut 4 bases from V and 10 bases from J, with 14 bases between. The CDR3 has 12 amino acids. The CDR3 loop reads CASSVRPGGAFF. The CDR3 coding sequence is TGTGCCAGCAGCGTAAGACCTGGAGGAGCTTTCTTT.

V and J are TRBV5-1 and TRBJ2-5; TRBD1 agrees at 8 bases. The CDR3 runs 14 residues. With 3 bases clipped from V and 2 bases from J, the junction kept 3 bases outside the gene matches. Looked up from germline, CDR1 is SGHRS and CDR2 is YFSETQ. CDR3 residues: CASSSGQAQETQYF. CDR3 in DNA: TGCGCCAGCAGCTCGGGACAGGCACAAGAGACCCAGTACTTC.

The gene calls are TRBV4-1 and TRBJ1-1; 9 positions match TRBD1. Germline CDR1 and CDR2: MGHRA and YSYEKL. The ends lost 7 bases at V and 6 bases at J; junction bases unmatched: 12. This CDR3 region has 15 residues. The chain's CDR3 is CASMSIGTGNAEAFF. The CDR3 coding sequence is TGCGCCAGCATGTCCATAGGGACAGGGAATGCTGAAGCTTTCTTT.

The chain employs TRBV5-1 and TRBJ2-1, with 9 bases matching TRBD2. Trimming cost V 2 bases and J 0 bases; bases outside gene matches: 6. CDR1 is SGHRS and CDR2 is YFSETQ in the germline V gene. This CDR3 is built from 17 residues. CDR3 region: CASSFRGSGSSYNEQFF. The CDR3 nucleotides read TGCGCCAGCAGCTTTCGTGGTAGCGGGAGCTCCTACAATGAGCAGTTCTTC.

CDR3 bases: TGTGCCAGCTCACCAGGGTTGGAGTCCTACGAGCAGTACTTC. Protein: CASSPGLESYEQYF. The chain employs TRBV18 and TRBJ2-7; D is unresolved. The CDR3 totals 14 residues. Germline V CDR1 and CDR2: KGHSH, LQKENI. Trimming removed 2 bases from V and 1 base from J, with 9 bases in between.

V usage is TRBV5-4 and J usage is TRBJ1-2; the D is unclear. The CDR3 loop spans 18 amino acids. From germline, CDR1 is SGHNT and CDR2 YYREEE (reference sequence). V lost 3 bases to trimming and J lost 1 base, with 22 bases between them. The CDR3 is CASSSVRAEETLNYGYTF. The DNA for the CDR3 is TGTGCCAGCAGCTCGGTACGTGCGGAGGAGACACTTAACTATGGCTACACCTTC.

The V gene is TRBV6-1, the J gene TRBJ2-2, with D perhaps TRBD1 (5 bases). This CDR3 has 13 residues. Deletions cut 4 bases from V and 6 bases from J, with 9 bases between. Germline CDR1 MNHNS, CDR2 SASEGT. The CDR3 sequence: CASSVRVAGELFF. The CDR3 nucleotides read TGTGCCAGCAGTGTCAGGGTGGCCGGGGAGCTGTTTTTT.

V gene TRBV6-1 combines with J gene TRBJ1-5; no definite D call. The CDR3 has 12 amino acids. Trimming took 2 bases from V and 7 from J, leaving 6 bases between them. The germline gives CDR1 MNHNS, CDR2 SASEGT. CDR3 DNA: TGTGCCAGCAGTGAATCGGAGCAGCCCCAGCATTTT. Amino acids: CASSESEQPQHF.

In its sample, this clone was seen a few times. V gene TRBV6-4 combines with J gene TRBJ1-2; a weak D match, TRBD1 (6 bases). CDR1 and CDR2 (germline): MRHNA, SNTAGT. This CDR3 contains 15 residues. V lost 0 bases and J 8 bases, leaving 16 bases between the germline ends. Here the CDR3 DNA reads TGTGCCAGCAGTGACTCGACAGGCAGGGTAAAGGGCTACACCTTC. It encodes CASSDSTGRVKGYTF.

The chain uses TRBV15 and TRBJ1-1, with a weak D call TRBD1 (6 bases). There are 12 residues in the CDR3. Germline values: CDR1 LNHNV, CDR2 YYDKDF (reference sequence). V was clipped by 3 bases and J by 8 bases, with 10 bases between them. The CDR3 sequence: CATSSVTGEAFF. In DNA form, the CDR3 reads TGTGCCACCAGCAGTGTTACAGGGGAAGCTTTCTTT.

The chain recombines TRBV19 with TRBJ2-7; TRBD1 matches at 7 bases. CDR3 size: 15 residues. After removal of 2 bases from V and 6 bases from J, the junction contained 10 bases not matched to a gene. The germline V gene encodes CDR1 LNHDA and CDR2 SQIVND (reference sequence). CDR3 nucleotide sequence: TGTGCCAGTAGTATAACAGGGGCCCTGGTGGGCGAGCAGTACTTC. Its translation: CASSITGALVGEQYF.